A single sample gave rise to the 27 T cell receptor beta chains below, sequenced in a study of blood T cell repertoires in COVID-19. Using immunoSEQ multiplex PCR, the repertoire was profiled, and TCRdb retains in-frame clones only, with some absent. The repertoire consists of 35,000 to 45,000 clones, with around 83% occurring once and the leading ten covering 3.5% to 5%. Sequencing was performed on peripheral blood. These receptors were collected from a man between 60 and 75 years old with acute or convalescent COVID-19.

The J gene is TRBJ2-3, the V gene TRBV13, with D uncertain. V lost 3 bases and J 5 bases, leaving 9 bases between the germline ends. Germline V gene lookup returns CDR1 PRHDT and CDR2 FYEKMQ (reference sequence). This CDR3 has 13 amino acids. CDR3 coding DNA: TGTGCCAGCAGCTTGAGGCAAGGAGATACGCAGTATTTT. Translating gives CASSLRQGDTQYF. Full variable domain (outside the CDR3, taken from reference TRBV13 and TRBJ2-3): AAGVIQSPRHLIKEKRETATLKCYPIPRHDTVYWYQQGPGQDPQFLISFYEKMQSDKGSIPDRFSAQQFSDYHSELNMSSLELGDSALYFCASSLRQGDTQYFGPGTRLTVL.

The chain combines TRBV5-1 with TRBJ1-5; D gene ambiguous. Germline V lookup: CDR1 SGHRS, CDR2 YFSETQ. The CDR3 loop spans 14 amino acids. With 1 base removed from V and 7 bases from J, the gap between germline ends came to 12 bases. The CDR3 sequence is CASSLIGEGQPQHF. The CDR3 region has the DNA TGCGCCAGCAGCTTGATCGGGGAGGGCCAGCCCCAGCATTTT.

V gene TRBV7-3 combines with J gene TRBJ2-1, with 10 bases lining up with TRBD2. Losses at the gene ends were 5 bases for V and 5 bases for J; bases not matched to a gene: 6. Germline CDR1 reads SGHTA; CDR2 reads FQGTGA. The CDR3 is 15 residues long. In DNA form, the CDR3 reads TGTGCCAGCAGCCCCCTAGCGGGGGCTAACAATGAGCAGTTCTTC. Residues: CASSPLAGANNEQFF.

The chain couples TRBV4-2 to TRBJ2-2, with unresolved D. V was pared by 0 bases and J by 3 bases, with 8 bases between. Germline-derived CDR1 and CDR2 are LGHNA and YNFKEQ. The CDR3 extends over 15 amino acids. The CDR3 region is CASSQEPSDTGELFF. In DNA, the CDR3 is TGTGCCAGCAGCCAAGAACCTTCGGACACCGGGGAGCTGTTTTTT.

The V and J genes are TRBV7-2 and TRBJ1-1, with D perhaps TRBD1 (5 bases). Germline V gene sequence: CDR1 SGHTA, CDR2 FQGNSA. The CDR3 extends over 16 amino acids. Trimming left V 1 base short and J 3 bases short, with 15 bases between. The CDR3 reads CASSLGPVGAYTEAFF. The DNA for the CDR3 is TGTGCCAGCAGCTTAGGGCCAGTAGGGGCCTACACTGAAGCTTTCTTT.

This clone has a handful of counts. V usage is TRBV2 and J usage is TRBJ1-2; 11 bases are shared with TRBD1. Germline CDR1 and CDR2: SNHLY and FYNNEI. Trimming removed 6 bases from V and 3 bases from J; junction bases left unmatched: 12. The CDR3 runs 17 residues. CDR3 nucleotides: TGTGCCAGCAGGTCCCGGGGACAGGGGGTCATCGACTATGGCTACACCTTC. Protein product: CASRSRGQGVIDYGYTF.

J is TRBJ2-3 and V is TRBV29-1, with 11 nucleotides matching TRBD1. Germline V lookup: CDR1 SQVTM, CDR2 ANQGSEA. CDR3 length: 14 amino acids. The V and J ends lost 6 bases and 2 bases, in that order; junction bases with no gene match: 4. In nucleotides, the CDR3 is TGCAGCGTCAGGGACAGGGGGATCACAGATACGCAGTATTTT. It codes for CSVRDRGITDTQYF.

This rearrangement joins TRBV24-1 to TRBJ1-2; D is undetermined. V gave up 9 bases and J gave up 3 bases, with 10 bases separating them. CDR3 length: 12 amino acids. Germline lookup yields CDR1 KGHDR and CDR2 SFDVKD. The CDR3, as DNA: TGTGCCACCCAAGCTACGGACTATGGCTACACCTTC. Protein sequence: CATQATDYGYTF.

This clone was seen a single time. The rearrangement links TRBV12-3 or TRBV12-4 to TRBJ1-1, with a weak D call TRBD1 (5 bases). The CDR3 contains 13 residues. V was trimmed by 8 bases and J by 11 bases, leaving 21 bases between them. Here the CDR3 DNA reads TGTGCCAGCTCCCTTCGGGGACTAACCGAGGCTTTCTTT. The encoded protein is CASSLRGLTEAFF.

A few counts support this clone. The V gene is TRBV4-2, the J gene TRBJ2-7, with 12 bases matching TRBD2. The CDR3 is made up of 18 amino acids. Per the germline V gene, CDR1 is LGHNA and CDR2 is YNFKEQ. J was trimmed by 1 base and V by 4 bases; bases with no gene match: 11. DNA of the CDR3: TGTGCCAGCAGCCGCAGTCTAGCGGGAGGGCCGGGGTCCTACGAGCAGTACTTC. This gives the protein CASSRSLAGGPGSYEQYF.

The rearrangement links TRBV5-1 to TRBJ1-1, with TRBD1 as a possible D gene (6 bases). Per germline, CDR1 SGHRS and CDR2 YFSETQ. The CDR3 consists of 15 residues. Trimming took off 4 bases at V and 0 bases at J, with 13 bases between the two ends. The CDR3 DNA reads TGCGCCAGCAGCCTCCAGACAGGCATGAACACTGAAGCTTTCTTT. Translated: CASSLQTGMNTEAFF.

This sequence joins TRBV3-1 (or the pseudogene TRBV3-2) and TRBJ2-7; 7 positions match TRBD2. CDR3 length: 16 residues. J gave up 5 bases and V 0 bases, and 10 bases lay outside the gene matches. In germline, CDR1 is LGHDT, CDR2 YNNKEL (reference sequence). The CDR3 spells CASSQERGGSSDEQYF. The CDR3 bases are TGTGCCAGCAGCCAAGAAAGAGGCGGGAGTTCCGACGAGCAGTACTTC.

This rearrangement joins TRBV19 to TRBJ2-6; 7 positions match TRBD1. The CDR3 totals 16 residues. CDR1 is LNHDA and CDR2 is SQIVND in the germline V gene (reference sequence). Germline trimming cut 5 bases from V and 4 bases from J; bases unmatched to any gene: 8. The CDR3, as DNA: TGTGCCAGTAGTGAAATTACAGGGGCAGGGGCCAACGTCCTGACTTTC. As protein: CASSEITGAGANVLTF.

The chain combines TRBV28 with TRBJ1-2, with D possibly being TRBD1 (5 bases). The V end was cut by 8 bases, the J end by 13 bases, with 23 bases between. Germline V gene lookup returns CDR1 MDHEN and CDR2 SYDVKM. This CDR3 contains 13 residues. CDR3 sequence (DNA): TGTGCCAGCTCCCACCAGCCCATGGGGCTCAGCACCTTC. Translating gives CASSHQPMGLSTF.

The CDR3 protein is CASSSQGVPYEGQYF. Written as DNA, the CDR3 is TGCGCCAGCAGCTCACAGGGGGTTCCCTACGAAGGGCAGTACTTC. The chain links TRBV5-1 to TRBJ2-7; TRBD1 matches at 8 bases. Per germline, CDR1 SGHRS and CDR2 YFSETQ. The J segment lost 9 bases and the V segment lost 3 bases, leaving 14 bases of the junction unmatched. There are 15 residues in the CDR3.

V usage is TRBV5-5 and J usage is TRBJ1-2; the D gene is possibly TRBD1 (5 bases). Trimming took 0 bases from V and 4 from J, leaving 13 bases between them. Germline lookup yields CDR1 SGHKS and CDR2 YYEKEE (reference sequence). This CDR3 spans 15 amino acids. CDR3 in DNA: TGTGCCAGCAGCTTGGTCGGGGGTGGGGTCTATGGCTACACCTTC. It specifies CASSLVGGGVYGYTF.

Concerning this clone: Different DNA sequences within this sample yield the same CDR3. The chain employs TRBV5-6 and TRBJ1-2; D gene ambiguous. The ends were cut back, 4 bases at V and 7 bases at J, with 8 bases in the middle. Germline CDR1 is SGHDT and CDR2 is YYEEEE. This CDR3 is 11 amino acids long. The CDR3 nucleotides read TGTGCCAGCAGCGGGTCGGGTGGCTACACCTTC. Amino acids: CASSGSGGYTF.

The chain carries TRBV9 and TRBJ2-2; D perhaps matches TRBD2 (6 bases). The germline gives CDR1 SGDLS, CDR2 YYNGEE. V was pared by 0 bases and J by 5 bases, with 11 bases between. This CDR3 is 15 amino acids long. This CDR3 reads CASSVDGSLTGELFF. The CDR3 DNA follows: TGTGCCAGCAGCGTAGACGGGAGTCTGACCGGGGAGCTGTTTTTT. The whole variable domain, filled in from reference TRBV9 and TRBJ2-2, reads DSGVTQTPKHLITATGQRVTLRCSPRSGDLSVYWYQQSLDQGLQFLIQYYNGEERAKGNILERFSAQQFPDLHSELNLSSLELGDSALYFCASSVDGSLTGELFFGEGSRLTVL.

The DNA of the CDR3 is TGCGCCAGCAGCCCTAGGGAAGCGACTAGCCCCAATGAGCAGTTCTTC. The encoded protein is CASSPREATSPNEQFF. The chain employs TRBV10-1 and TRBJ2-1, with 7 bases lining up with TRBD2. The V gene's germline CDR1 is WNHNN and CDR2 SYGVQD (reference sequence). Trimming cost V 6 bases and J 6 bases; bases outside gene matches: 14. The CDR3 spans 16 residues.

The V call is TRBV5-4, the J call TRBJ2-3; tentatively, D is TRBD1 (5 bases). Germline V gene sequence: CDR1 SGHNT, CDR2 YYREEE (reference sequence). The V end lost 3 bases, the J end lost 3 bases, and 11 bases lay between the germline ends. This CDR3 has 14 residues. The CDR3 nucleotides are TGTGCCAGCAGCTCCAGGGTAGGGACAGATACGCAGTATTTT. This gives the protein CASSSRVGTDTQYF.

Written as DNA, the CDR3 is TGTGCCAGCAGTTATGTAGGGGGCGTCACAGATACGCAGTATTTT. The encoded protein is CASSYVGGVTDTQYF. The gene calls are TRBV6-2 or TRBV6-3 and TRBJ2-3, with 7 bases identical to TRBD1. Germline V gene lookup returns CDR1 MNHEY and CDR2 SVGEGT. The CDR3 loop spans 15 amino acids. V trimming: 3 bases; J trimming: 2 bases; junction bases outside the gene matches: 5.

The chain uses TRBV6-5 and TRBJ2-2; D is possibly TRBD2 (5 bases). The CDR3 loop spans 14 amino acids. With 6 bases removed from V and 6 bases from J, the gap between germline ends came to 14 bases. Germline lookup yields CDR1 MNHEY and CDR2 SVGAGI. In nucleotides, the CDR3 is TGTGCCAGCAGGGCGGGCCCTGCGGCCGGGGAGCTGTTTTTT. Translation gives CASRAGPAAGELFF.

This clone was observed once. The genes are TRBV16 and TRBJ2-2; 9 bases align to TRBD2. The V gene's germline CDR1 is KGHSY and CDR2 FQNENV. V lost 7 bases and J lost 0; bases outside the gene matches: 6. This CDR3 has 16 amino acids. This CDR3 reads CASTPSGRSNTGELFF. Written as DNA, the CDR3 is TGTGCCAGCACCCCCAGCGGGAGGTCGAACACCGGGGAGCTGTTTTTT.

This chain connects TRBV5-1 to TRBJ2-1; maybe TRBD2 (7 bases). Germline V gene lookup returns CDR1 SGHRS and CDR2 YFSETQ. There are 14 residues in the CDR3. With 0 bases removed from V and 10 bases from J, the gap between germline ends came to 14 bases. The CDR3 here is CASSLAAEGGEQFF. The CDR3 DNA follows: TGCGCCAGCAGCTTGGCAGCGGAGGGGGGGGAGCAGTTCTTC.

The J gene is TRBJ2-5, the V gene TRBV29-1; D possibly corresponds to TRBD1 (5 bases). The CDR3 covers 14 residues. Between the trimmed V and J ends, which lost 2 bases and 4 bases, there was a span of 14 bases. CDR1 SQVTM and CDR2 ANQGSEA come from the germline V gene. The CDR3: CSVEIFGRVETQYF. DNA for the CDR3: TGCAGCGTTGAAATTTTCGGCAGGGTAGAGACCCAGTACTTC.

The rearrangement links TRBV19 to TRBJ2-3, with 9 bases that match TRBD1. CDR1 is LNHDA, CDR2 SQIVND, per germline (reference sequence). The CDR3 extends over 14 amino acids. Germline trimming cut 6 bases from V and 6 bases from J; bases unmatched to any gene: 7. CDR3 nucleotides: TGTGCCAGTAGCTCGGGACAGGGAACGGATACGCAGTATTTT. This sequence encodes CASSSGQGTDTQYF.

The chain carries TRBV29-1 and TRBJ1-3, with TRBD1 identical over 7 bases. The CDR3 is made up of 14 amino acids. Per germline, CDR1 SQVTM and CDR2 ANQGSEA. With 6 bases clipped from V and 0 bases from J, the junction kept 5 bases outside the gene matches. The CDR3 coding sequence is TGCAGCGTGAAGGGACAGAACTCTGGAAACACCATATATTTT. Translating it yields CSVKGQNSGNTIYF.